Sequencing of this T cell receptor beta chain was carried out in a study of T cells in women clearing cervical HPV infection. General study findings and limits: Combining TCR richness with V gene abundances gave around 0.83 AUC. It is unknown whether associations predate infection; no effector/memory or HPV-specific sorting.

Some clones are missing from TCRdb's copy, which holds only in-frame ones; the method was immunoSEQ multiplex PCR. This sample's table has about 35,000 clones. Remarks on this clone: Antigen: not known.

Sequenced sample: blood buffy coat. The sequence was collected from a woman between 18 and 69 years old with a cervical HPV16 infection that either progressed to CIN3+ or cleared (not recorded which).

CDR3 DNA, as far as it was read: TGTGCCAGCAGCCAGTTGGGACTAGACACAGATACG. This sequence encodes CASSQLGLDTDT. The full-length CDR3 reads as CASSQLGLDTDTAFF. This chain joins TRBV7-2 and TRBJ1-1; a possible D gene is TRBD1 (5 bases). The sequence runs out 3 residues before the end of the CDR3; the remainder is reconstructed from the germline J gene. CDR3 length: 15 amino acids. Germline values: CDR1 SGHTA, CDR2 FQGNSA.